This T cell receptor beta chain was documented in a study of T cell responses to AZD1222 COVID-19 vaccine (dated by TCRdb to the early 2020s). The study in broad terms: TCR sequencing covered roughly 230 trial participants: 200 to 210 given two doses of AZD1222 and approximately 26 given two doses of MenACWY control vaccine. Trial participants were enrolled into age subgroups of 18-55, 56-69 and 70-plus years, which contained 148, 28 and 57 TCR-sequenced participants, respectively.

This specimen's time point label, per the study, means: about 28 days (+/-7) after the second vaccine dose. AZD1222 recipients with second doses at about 4 weeks or about 12 weeks were pooled, because spike-specific TCR depth and breadth did not differ between schedules. Vaccinee samples were obtained from the UK trials COV001 and COV002, which included a single-blind randomized controlled phase 2/3 trial of AZD1222 (ChAdOx1 nCoV-19) in healthy adults. Trial participant PBMC samples were collected at day 0 and day 28 after the second dose for TCRbeta chain sequencing. The CDR3 goes from the cysteine to the phenylalanine over 14 residues. Kept here is only the CDR3 DNA, which spans 42 bases and is read in frame from base 1. The germline V gene sets CDR1 to SGHVS and CDR2 to FQNEAQ. Relative to germline, V is 4 bases shorter and J is 11 bases shorter, with 18 bases between their ends. With respect to this clone: It lacks a known antigen. Base qualities are not recorded, but no much larger clone differs from it by a single base.

Paper-wide results and their limitations: Reportedly, almost half of the unique spike-specific TCRs recognized epitopes lying outside the regions that are mutated in the B.1.351 and B.1.1.7 variants. Because no samples from the day 14 peak response were available, repertoires could be characterized only after the peak T cell response. Conclusions about previously exposed vaccinees were limited because only a handful of AZD1222 recipients were SARS-CoV-2 seropositive at baseline. After two AZD1222 doses, both the breadth and the depth of spike-specific TCRs were significantly higher than at day 0 and than in MenACWY recipients. Participants were mostly white British and included more females than males, and it was suggested by the authors that clonal diversity may have been underestimated. In the small 56-69-year group, the increase in depth fell short of significance, most likely because of low power. CD4 TCRs associated with the vaccine covered the entire spike protein, and the dominant responses were in regions 160-218 and 743-854.

The CDR3 regions of human TCRbeta chains were analyzed by immunosequencing. In the authors' own workflow: TCRs in the repertoires were matched against a reference library of SARS-CoV-2-specific TCRs that had been generated with the MIRA antigen-specificity platform. Breadth was defined as the fraction of unique TCRs that were SARS-CoV-2-associated, and depth was defined as the fraction of total T cells that were SARS-CoV-2-associated. Using the MIRA data, every spike-specific TCR was mapped to the spike region that the TCR reacted to and assigned to either a CD4 or a CD8 class. Log10-transformed breadth and depth values were compared by one-way ANOVA with Sidak's multiple comparisons tests. This immuneACCESS table, as held by TCRdb, lists in-frame sequences with V and J called but not all clones. Of the missing ones, under half trace to an unresolved V gene in checked studies; the others have no known cause. The V and J calls and clone size were taken over from that table, and D and trimming were inferred from the DNA. The sample records tens of thousands of clones, about 88% of which are singletons. 6.1% of the sample is held by the ten biggest clonotypes.

The sequence links TRBV7-8 to TRBJ1-5, with the D gene call left open. This clonotype originated in an adult who received the AZD1222 COVID-19 vaccine. Sequences were derived from peripheral blood, sampled 28 days after the second AZD1222 dose. The bases are TGTGCCAGCAGCTCAAGTGAGGGTCGTACGGCCCAGCATTTT. Translation gives CASSSSEGRTAQHF. Beyond the CDR3, the reference TRBV7-8 and TRBJ1-5 genes provide the residues; the full variable domain reads: GAGVSQSPRYKVAKRGQDVALRCDPISGHVSLFWYQQALGQGPEFLTYFQNEAQLDKSGLPSDRFFAERPEGSVSTLKIQRTQQEDSAVYLCASSSSEGRTAQHFGDGTRLSIL.